This T cell receptor (beta chain) comes out of a study of cytomegalovirus exposure and HLA in healthy donors. The CDR3 has 15 residues. V gave up 5 bases and J gave up 5 bases; unmatched junction bases: 11. Germline V lookup: CDR1 MDHEN, CDR2 SYDVKM. Primers included in the PCR were 60 Vbeta and 13 Jbeta primers. Data came from immunoSEQ multiplex PCR; TCRdb stores just in-frame clones and leaves some out. The profile shows roughly 66,000 clones, around three quarters of them singletons. The chain has TRBV28 and TRBJ1-1; 7 bases fit TRBD1. This receptor was identified in a man aged 50 to 59 in good health and CMV-seronegative. Sequenced input: PBMCs. CDR3 nucleotide sequence: TGTGCCAGCAGTCGATTCCCCAGGGGGGTAACTGAAGCTTTCTTT. Its translation is CASSRFPRGVTEAFF. Full variable domain (rest looked up from reference TRBV28 and TRBJ1-1): DVKVTQSSRYLVKRTGEKVFLECVQDMDHENMFWYRQDPGLGLRLIYFSYDVKMKEKGDIPEGYSVSREKKERFSLILESASTNQTSMYLCASSRFPRGVTEAFFGQGTRLTVV.